This T cell receptor (beta chain) derives from a study of shared clonotypes between healthy human individuals. Overall study findings and caveats: Memory subsets generally showed lower estimated richness than naive subsets.

Germline V gene sequence: CDR1 SGHDT, CDR2 YYEEEE. This CDR3 region has 14 residues. V gave up 0 bases and J gave up 4 bases, with 10 bases separating them. Caucasian adults residing in Nashville, Tennessee made up all the donors. From CD4+ cells came CD45RA+ naive and CD45RA-negative memory subsets. The material for each subset, its genomic DNA, was split evenly across several immunoSEQ plates. The repertoire was sequenced with immunoSEQ multiplex PCR; TCRdb's copy has only in-frame clones and lacks some. The table includes approximately 2,300,000 clones, about nine tenths detected once. Notes on this clone: The antigen remains undetermined.

The specimen was naive CD4+ T cells from PBMCs. Subset meaning: CD45RA+ positively selected. This chain connects TRBV5-6 to TRBJ2-5; D is perhaps TRBD2 (6 bases). This sequence originates from a man aged 18 to 29 in good health. Some clones in this sample may be carry-over from other donors' samples. The CDR3: CASSLGWGVETQYF. In DNA, the CDR3 is TGTGCCAGCAGCTTGGGTTGGGGGGTAGAGACCCAGTACTTC.